A selection of T cell receptor beta chains follows, all from one sample in a study of CD8+ T cells in alopecia areata. Produced via immunoSEQ multiplex PCR; TCRdb's table is partial and in-frame only. The sample holds some 160,000 clones, more than 55% seen once. What was sequenced was CD8+ T cells sorted from blood. These receptor sequences come from a human donor in good health. CDR3s include the opening cysteine and the closing phenylalanine or tryptophan. A D gene is named only where the DNA matches it firmly. Size is stated for part of the rows, as once, few or many counts, or as a class when the clone is expanded.

cdr3_length: 14
j_call: TRBJ2-7
clone_size: -
d_call: -
v_call: TRBV5-1
cdr3_nt: TGCGCCAGCAGCTTGGCCGACGCTTCCTACGAGCAGTACTTC
cdr3_aa: CASSLADASYEQYF

cdr3_length: 11
j_call: TRBJ1-2
clone_size: -
d_call: -
v_call: TRBV9
cdr3_nt: TGTGCCAGCAAAGGGGCGCGTGGCTACACCTTC
cdr3_aa: CASKGARGYTF

cdr3_length: 14
j_call: TRBJ1-1
clone_size: -
d_call: -
v_call: TRBV30
cdr3_nt: TGTGCCTGGAGTGTAGTCGAAGCGAACACTGAAGCTTTCTTT
cdr3_aa: CAWSVVEANTEAFF

cdr3_length: 13
j_call: TRBJ2-1
clone_size: -
d_call: -
v_call: TRBV9
cdr3_nt: TGTGCCAGCAGCGGGGAAACCTACAATGAGCAGTTCTTC
cdr3_aa: CASSGETYNEQFF

cdr3_length: 14
j_call: TRBJ1-2
clone_size: -
d_call: -
v_call: TRBV29-1
cdr3_nt: TGCAGCGTTGAAGTGGGAGAAGCTAACTATGGCTACACCTTC
cdr3_aa: CSVEVGEANYGYTF

cdr3_length: 16
j_call: TRBJ2-2
clone_size: -
d_call: -
v_call: TRBV5-6
cdr3_nt: TGTGCCAGCACAGGGCGGACAGAGTACGACACCGGGGAGCTGTTTTTT
cdr3_aa: CASTGRTEYDTGELFF

cdr3_length: 14
j_call: TRBJ2-5
clone_size: -
d_call: TRBD2
v_call: TRBV13
cdr3_nt: TGTGCCAGCAGGACTAGCGGCACTCAAGAGACCCAGTACTTC
cdr3_aa: CASRTSGTQETQYF

cdr3_length: 14
j_call: TRBJ2-3
clone_size: -
d_call: TRBD2
v_call: TRBV27
cdr3_nt: TGTGCCAGCAGTATAGCGGGAGCTACAGATACGCAGTATTTT
cdr3_aa: CASSIAGATDTQYF

cdr3_length: 16
j_call: TRBJ2-6
clone_size: -
d_call: -
v_call: TRBV29-1
cdr3_nt: TGCAGCGTTGAAGATCGGGTGGGCTCTGGGGCCAACGTCCTGACTTTC
cdr3_aa: CSVEDRVGSGANVLTF

cdr3_length: 15
j_call: TRBJ1-1
clone_size: -
d_call: -
v_call: TRBV5-1
cdr3_nt: TGCGCCAGCAGCTTGGGAGCCACGGGGGGCACTGAAGCTTTCTTT
cdr3_aa: CASSLGATGGTEAFF

cdr3_length: 12
j_call: TRBJ2-2
clone_size: few
d_call: -
v_call: TRBV29-1
cdr3_nt: TGCAGCGTTTGGGGGGCCACCGGGGAGCTGTTTTTT
cdr3_aa: CSVWGATGELFF

cdr3_length: 13
j_call: TRBJ1-2
clone_size: -
d_call: TRBD1
v_call: TRBV6-5
cdr3_nt: TGTGCCACTAAGGCCGGGACAGAATATGGCTACACCTTC
cdr3_aa: CATKAGTEYGYTF

cdr3_length: 13
j_call: TRBJ2-7
clone_size: -
d_call: -
v_call: TRBV29-1
cdr3_nt: TGCAGCGTTGGAGGGACCTTGTCCTACGAGCAGTACTTC
cdr3_aa: CSVGGTLSYEQYF

cdr3_length: 15
j_call: TRBJ1-2
clone_size: -
d_call: -
v_call: TRBV4-1
cdr3_nt: TGCGCCAGCAGCCACCCGGAGGGCTCAACGGATGGCTACACCTTC
cdr3_aa: CASSHPEGSTDGYTF

cdr3_length: 13
j_call: TRBJ2-7
clone_size: -
d_call: TRBD1
v_call: TRBV2
cdr3_nt: TGTGCCAGCAGTGTGGGACAGGGGGTCGAGCAGTACTTC
cdr3_aa: CASSVGQGVEQYF

cdr3_length: 12
j_call: TRBJ1-2
clone_size: -
d_call: -
v_call: TRBV2
cdr3_nt: TGTGCCAGCCTGGAGGAGGGATTGGGCTACACCTTC
cdr3_aa: CASLEEGLGYTF

cdr3_length: 16
j_call: TRBJ1-3
clone_size: -
d_call: -
v_call: TRBV9
cdr3_nt: TGTGCCAGCAGCGGAGACAGAGCCGGTTCTGGAAACACCATATATTTT
cdr3_aa: CASSGDRAGSGNTIYF

cdr3_length: 14
j_call: TRBJ2-5
clone_size: -
d_call: TRBD2
v_call: TRBV28
cdr3_nt: TGTGCCAGCAGAGGACTAGCACCTAAAGAGACCCAGTACTTC
cdr3_aa: CASRGLAPKETQYF

cdr3_length: 15
j_call: TRBJ2-5
clone_size: -
d_call: TRBD2
v_call: TRBV30
cdr3_nt: TGTGCCTGGAGCGGGGGGACTAGCGGTCGGGAGACCCAGTACTTC
cdr3_aa: CAWSGGTSGRETQYF

cdr3_length: 14
j_call: TRBJ1-1
clone_size: -
d_call: TRBD1
v_call: TRBV29-1
cdr3_nt: TGCAGCGTTGGGACAGGGGGATGGAACACTGAAGCTTTCTTT
cdr3_aa: CSVGTGGWNTEAFF

cdr3_length: 15
j_call: TRBJ1-1
clone_size: -
d_call: -
v_call: TRBV6-6
cdr3_nt: TGTGCCAGCAGTTTCAGCGTGAGCGTGAACACTGAAGCTTTCTTT
cdr3_aa: CASSFSVSVNTEAFF

cdr3_length: 16
j_call: TRBJ2-2
clone_size: -
d_call: -
v_call: TRBV29-1
cdr3_nt: TGCAGCGTTCTCCCTCGACAGGGAGGACACACCGGGGAGCTGTTTTTT
cdr3_aa: CSVLPRQGGHTGELFF

cdr3_length: 13
j_call: TRBJ2-7
clone_size: -
d_call: -
v_call: TRBV2
cdr3_nt: TGTGCCAGCAGTTCAGGGACCATCTACGAGCAGTACTTC
cdr3_aa: CASSSGTIYEQYF

cdr3_length: 14
j_call: TRBJ1-1
clone_size: few
d_call: TRBD1
v_call: TRBV29-1
cdr3_nt: TGCAGCGTCGTTACAGGGGGCAGGAACACTGAAGCTTTCTTT
cdr3_aa: CSVVTGGRNTEAFF

cdr3_length: 11
j_call: TRBJ2-3
clone_size: few
d_call: -
v_call: TRBV7-9
cdr3_nt: TGTGCCAGCAGACTTGTAGATACGCAGTATTTT
cdr3_aa: CASRLVDTQYF

cdr3_length: 13
j_call: TRBJ2-1
clone_size: -
d_call: -
v_call: TRBV4-1
cdr3_nt: TGCGCCAGCAGCCAAGGGTTGGGGAATGAGCAGTTCTTC
cdr3_aa: CASSQGLGNEQFF

cdr3_length: 13
j_call: TRBJ2-7
clone_size: once
d_call: TRBD1
v_call: TRBV29-1
cdr3_nt: TGCAGCGTTGTCTCCATAGGGGGCGGCGAGCAGTACTTC
cdr3_aa: CSVVSIGGGEQYF

cdr3_length: 16
j_call: TRBJ2-1
clone_size: once
d_call: -
v_call: TRBV15
cdr3_nt: TGTGCCACCAGCGGGGGTACTCGGAGCTCCTACAATGAGCAGTTCTTC
cdr3_aa: CATSGGTRSSYNEQFF

cdr3_length: 13
j_call: TRBJ2-7
clone_size: -
d_call: TRBD1
v_call: TRBV27
cdr3_nt: TGTGCCACCCGGCCAGGGGGCCTGTACGAGCAGTACTTC
cdr3_aa: CATRPGGLYEQYF

cdr3_length: 11
j_call: TRBJ2-1
clone_size: -
d_call: -
v_call: TRBV10-2
cdr3_nt: TGCGCCAGCAGTGAGTCGGCGGAGCAGTTCTTC
cdr3_aa: CASSESAEQFF

cdr3_length: 14
j_call: TRBJ2-7
clone_size: few
d_call: -
v_call: TRBV29-1
cdr3_nt: TGCAGCGCTGCACCAGGGAAAGGGTCCTACGAGCAGTACTTC
cdr3_aa: CSAAPGKGSYEQYF

cdr3_length: 16
j_call: TRBJ2-1
clone_size: few
d_call: -
v_call: TRBV7-2
cdr3_nt: TGTGCCAGCAGCTTATACGTGAGCGCCCGAGTCGATGAGCAGTTCTTC
cdr3_aa: CASSLYVSARVDEQFF

cdr3_length: 16
j_call: TRBJ2-3
clone_size: -
d_call: TRBD2
v_call: TRBV29-1
cdr3_nt: TGCAGCGTTGTTGGGCCTAGCGGGATGCATGCAGATACGCAGTATTTT
cdr3_aa: CSVVGPSGMHADTQYF

cdr3_length: 14
j_call: TRBJ2-7
clone_size: -
d_call: TRBD1
v_call: TRBV9
cdr3_nt: TGTGCCAGCAGCTCGACCGGGACAGCATACGAGCAGTACTTC
cdr3_aa: CASSSTGTAYEQYF

cdr3_length: 16
j_call: TRBJ2-1
clone_size: -
d_call: TRBD2
v_call: TRBV27
cdr3_nt: TGTGCCAGCAGTTTATCCGGGACTAGCGGATACAATGAGCAGTTCTTC
cdr3_aa: CASSLSGTSGYNEQFF

cdr3_length: 14
j_call: TRBJ2-3
clone_size: -
d_call: TRBD2
v_call: TRBV7-8
cdr3_nt: TGTGCCAGCAGCATACTAGCGGGAGGGTATACGCAGTATTTT
cdr3_aa: CASSILAGGYTQYF

cdr3_length: 12
j_call: TRBJ2-3
clone_size: -
d_call: -
v_call: TRBV27
cdr3_nt: TGTGCCAGCAGTTTACTCGGGGATACGCAGTATTTT
cdr3_aa: CASSLLGDTQYF

cdr3_length: 16
j_call: TRBJ2-1
clone_size: few
d_call: TRBD2
v_call: TRBV7-9
cdr3_nt: TGTGCCAGCAGCCACAGCCTAGCGGGAGGGCCTCATGAGCAGTTCTTC
cdr3_aa: CASSHSLAGGPHEQFF

cdr3_length: 15
j_call: TRBJ2-3
clone_size: few
d_call: -
v_call: TRBV6-5
cdr3_nt: TGTGCCAGCAGCTACGGCGAGGGCCCCACAGATACGCAGTATTTT
cdr3_aa: CASSYGEGPTDTQYF

cdr3_length: 14
j_call: TRBJ2-3
clone_size: -
d_call: -
v_call: TRBV27
cdr3_nt: TGTGCCAGCAGTCCCGTTTTATCGACAGATACGCAGTATTTT
cdr3_aa: CASSPVLSTDTQYF

cdr3_length: 13
j_call: TRBJ2-2
clone_size: -
d_call: -
v_call: TRBV2
cdr3_nt: TGTGCCAGCATGGCGGAGAACACCGGGGAGCTGTTTTTT
cdr3_aa: CASMAENTGELFF

cdr3_length: 14
j_call: TRBJ2-7
clone_size: -
d_call: -
v_call: TRBV7-9
cdr3_nt: TGTGCCAGCAGTCCGGGCTTTAGCTCCTACGAGCAGTACTTC
cdr3_aa: CASSPGFSSYEQYF

cdr3_length: 13
j_call: TRBJ2-7
clone_size: -
d_call: TRBD1
v_call: TRBV28
cdr3_nt: TGTGCCAGCAGTTTGGGGACAGGGGACGAGCAGTACTTC
cdr3_aa: CASSLGTGDEQYF

cdr3_length: 14
j_call: TRBJ1-2
clone_size: -
d_call: -
v_call: TRBV6-5
cdr3_nt: TGTGCCAGCAGTTACGGCGGGACTAACTATGGCTACACCTTC
cdr3_aa: CASSYGGTNYGYTF

cdr3_length: 13
j_call: TRBJ2-3
clone_size: -
d_call: -
v_call: TRBV30
cdr3_nt: TGTGCCGTTGGTCCAGAAAGAACAGATACGCAGTATTTT
cdr3_aa: CAVGPERTDTQYF

cdr3_length: 13
j_call: TRBJ2-1
clone_size: -
d_call: -
v_call: TRBV30
cdr3_nt: TGTGCCTGGACCTCAGTCCGACTAGGTGGGCGGTTCTTC
cdr3_aa: CAWTSVRLGGRFF

cdr3_length: 12
j_call: TRBJ2-7
clone_size: -
d_call: -
v_call: TRBV7-8
cdr3_nt: TGTGCCAGCAGCTTACATGGGCACGAGCAGTACTTC
cdr3_aa: CASSLHGHEQYF

cdr3_length: 12
j_call: TRBJ1-1
clone_size: -
d_call: -
v_call: TRBV2
cdr3_nt: TGTGCCAGCAGTGAAGCAATCACTGAAGCTTTCTTT
cdr3_aa: CASSEAITEAFF

cdr3_length: 15
j_call: TRBJ2-5
clone_size: -
d_call: -
v_call: TRBV2
cdr3_nt: TGTGCCAGCACTCGGGGACTCCCGTACCAAGAGACCCAGTACTTC
cdr3_aa: CASTRGLPYQETQYF

cdr3_length: 16
j_call: TRBJ1-2
clone_size: -
d_call: -
v_call: TRBV19
cdr3_nt: TGTGCCAGTAGTATAGATCTTGCTCACTCCTACGAGGGCTACACCTTC
cdr3_aa: CASSIDLAHSYEGYTF

cdr3_length: 12
j_call: TRBJ2-5
clone_size: few
d_call: -
v_call: TRBV29-1
cdr3_nt: TGCAGCGTACCGGGACGACAAGAGACCCAGTACTTC
cdr3_aa: CSVPGRQETQYF

cdr3_length: 15
j_call: TRBJ2-3
clone_size: -
d_call: -
v_call: TRBV2
cdr3_nt: TGTGCCAGCAGTGTGCGATTCACGAGCACAGATACGCAGTATTTT
cdr3_aa: CASSVRFTSTDTQYF

cdr3_length: 15
j_call: TRBJ2-7
clone_size: -
d_call: TRBD1
v_call: TRBV29-1
cdr3_nt: TGCAGCGTTGAAGAAGCTGGGACAGGGGTCTACGAGCAGTACTTC
cdr3_aa: CSVEEAGTGVYEQYF